These T cell receptor beta chains were read from a single sample in a study of shared clonotypes between healthy human individuals. TCRdb's copy holds only in-frame clones and misses some; the assay was immunoSEQ multiplex PCR. The sample lists around 2,000,000 clones, 95% occurring once. The sequenced sample consisted of naive CD4+ T cells sorted from blood. Source of these receptors: a man younger than 35 in good health. CDR3s include the opening cysteine and the closing phenylalanine or tryptophan. The D gene is left open where the match is weak. A row's size may be missing; if present it is once, few, many or a size class.

DNA,CDR3,D,V,J,size
TGCGCCAGCAGCCTGGATAGGACCCCCCCTGAGACCCAGTACTTC,CASSLDRTPPETQYF,-,TRBV5-1,TRBJ2-5,-
TGTGCCAGCAGCTTAAGCGAACTAGCGGGAGGCTTCGAGCAGTACTTC,CASSLSELAGGFEQYF,TRBD2,TRBV11-2,TRBJ2-7,-
TGTGCCAGCGCAGCTACAACGGCCTACGAGCAGTACTTC,CASAATTAYEQYF,-,TRBV6-5,TRBJ2-7,once
TGTGCCAGCACCATAGACTCGACGGGTACAGATACGCAGTATTTT,CASTIDSTGTDTQYF,-,TRBV6-1,TRBJ2-3,once
TGTGCCAGCTCACCAAGCGCCATTGAAAAACTGTTTTTT,CASSPSAIEKLFF,-,TRBV18,TRBJ1-4,-
TGCGCCAGCAGCCAAGACAGGGTAGTCAATCAGCCCCAGCATTTT,CASSQDRVVNQPQHF,-,TRBV4-1,TRBJ1-5,-
TGTGCCATCAGTGGCAGGGAAGGGCGCGAGCAGTACTTC,CAISGREGREQYF,-,TRBV10-3,TRBJ2-7,few
TGTGCCAGCAGTTTTAATGGGGGTAGCAATCAGCCCCAGCATTTT,CASSFNGGSNQPQHF,-,TRBV6-6,TRBJ1-5,-
TGTGCCAGCAGTGCCCTACGGCGCCAGGATAGTAACTATGGCTACACCTTC,CASSALRRQDSNYGYTF,-,TRBV6-1,TRBJ1-2,-
TGTGCCAGCAGCGAACGGGGGGAGGGTCCTGAAGCTTTCTTT,CASSERGEGPEAFF,-,TRBV7-9,TRBJ1-1,-
TGCGCCAGCGGTAACGGTAACTATGGCTACACCTTC,CASGNGNYGYTF,-,TRBV5-1,TRBJ1-2,once
TGTGCCACCAGCAGAGATTCAGGGGGCAAGGGCTACACCTTC,CATSRDSGGKGYTF,TRBD1,TRBV15,TRBJ1-2,-
TGTGCCTCGGCGGGGGGTGGGGCCTTGAACACTGAAGCTTTCTTT,CASAGGGALNTEAFF,-,TRBV27,TRBJ1-1,-
TGTGCCAGCAGCGTCATGCCAGGGAGCTCCTATAATTCACCCCTCCACTTT,CASSVMPGSSYNSPLHF,-,TRBV9,TRBJ1-6,-
TGTGCCAGCAAACGACAGGGGGCCGGCAATCAGCCCCAGCATTTT,CASKRQGAGNQPQHF,TRBD1,TRBV6-1,TRBJ1-5,-
TGTGCCAGCAGTTTATGGTGGGGTCAAGGTGGGGAGACCCAGTACTTC,CASSLWWGQGGETQYF,-,TRBV27,TRBJ2-5,-
TGTGCCAGCAGTAGGGACAGGGGCTATGGCTACACCTTC,CASSRDRGYGYTF,TRBD1,TRBV6-6,TRBJ1-2,once
TGTGCCAGCAGTAACAGCGGGGGGTACTACAATGAGCAGTTCTTC,CASSNSGGYYNEQFF,TRBD2,TRBV6-5,TRBJ2-1,-
TGTGCCAGCAGCTTCAGTAGCGGGAGTTACGAGCAGTACTTC,CASSFSSGSYEQYF,TRBD2,TRBV6-1,TRBJ2-7,-
TGCAGCGTTGAGGGAAGGGGTGCAGATACGCAGTATTTT,CSVEGRGADTQYF,-,TRBV29-1,TRBJ2-3,-
TGTGCCAGCAGCTTATCCAGGGGTAGGACAGATACGCAGTATTTT,CASSLSRGRTDTQYF,-,TRBV11-2,TRBJ2-3,-
TGCGCCAGCAGCCAACGGACAGGGGCCTTCACTGAAGCTTTCTTT,CASSQRTGAFTEAFF,TRBD1,TRBV4-1,TRBJ1-1,-
TGTGCCAGCAGCGTAGGGCAGGCCGACTTCTACGAGCAGTACTTC,CASSVGQADFYEQYF,-,TRBV9,TRBJ2-7,-
TGTGCCAGCAGCCAAGTGGGACAGATGGGATACGAGCAGTACTTC,CASSQVGQMGYEQYF,TRBD1,TRBV27,TRBJ2-7,-
TGTGCCTGGAGTGTATCACAGAGTTTTTATAGCAATCAGCCCCAGCATTTT,CAWSVSQSFYSNQPQHF,-,TRBV30,TRBJ1-5,-
TGTGCCAGCAGTGGGAGACATGAGGTATCCGGGGAGCTGTTTTTT,CASSGRHEVSGELFF,-,TRBV2,TRBJ2-2,-
TGTGCCAGCAGTGTCCGAACCCCTGGGGCCAACGTCCTGACTTTC,CASSVRTPGANVLTF,-,TRBV28,TRBJ2-6,-
TGCGCCAGCAGCTTGGCCGTAGAGGGCACTGAAGCTTTCTTT,CASSLAVEGTEAFF,-,TRBV5-1,TRBJ1-1,-
TGTGCCAGCAGTTCTTCCGGGACAGGAAGTTCACCCCTCCACTTT,CASSSSGTGSSPLHF,TRBD1,TRBV28,TRBJ1-6,-
TGTGCCAGCAGCGAAGGGACCGCCTGGGGTGGCTACACCTTC,CASSEGTAWGGYTF,-,TRBV6-4,TRBJ1-2,-
TGTGCCAGCAGTTGGGGACTGGAGACCTACGAGCAGTACTTC,CASSWGLETYEQYF,-,TRBV5-4,TRBJ2-7,-
TGTGCAAGTCGCCGATTCCGGGACAGGGGATCAAGGTGCTATGGCTACACCTTC,CASRRFRDRGSRCYGYTF,-,TRBV12-2,TRBJ1-2,-
TGTGCCAGCAGCCAATCTGGAAACACCATATATTTT,CASSQSGNTIYF,-,TRBV7-6,TRBJ1-3,-
TGTGCCAGCAGTTCGACCGGGACAGGCCACTACGAGCAGTACTTC,CASSSTGTGHYEQYF,TRBD1,TRBV28,TRBJ2-7,-
TGTGCCAGCAGACAGGGTGGTTCCGGAAACACCATATATTTT,CASRQGGSGNTIYF,-,TRBV7-2,TRBJ1-3,once
TGTGCCAGCAGTTTAAGGACTAGGGGCTACACCTTC,CASSLRTRGYTF,-,TRBV28,TRBJ1-2,-
TGTGCCAGCAGTTCCACCGAGAAGAGCTCCTACGAGCAGTACTTC,CASSSTEKSSYEQYF,-,TRBV6-6,TRBJ2-7,-
TGTGCCAGCAGCTCCTATACGGGCTACACCTTC,CASSSYTGYTF,-,TRBV7-9,TRBJ1-2,-